Detailed here is one T cell receptor beta chain. The data were obtained in a study of blood T cell repertoires in COVID-19. Overall study context: In each case, the material was cDNA or gDNA derived from T cells, B-cell-depleted T cells, or PBMCs.

Per germline, CDR1 SGHNT and CDR2 YYREEE (reference sequence). The J segment lost 0 bases and the V segment lost 4 bases, leaving 7 bases of the junction unmatched. There are 17 residues in the CDR3. The data were produced by immunoSEQ multiplex PCR, yet TCRdb's version contains in-frame clones alone and is incomplete. This table holds a few hundred thousand clones, around 90% found once. What was sequenced was peripheral blood. The receptor was derived from a man older than 75 with acute or convalescent COVID-19. The chain uses TRBV5-4 and TRBJ2-4, with 10 bases fitting TRBD1. The CDR3 DNA reads TGTGCCAGCAGCCGGGGACAGGGGTCCGTAGCCAAAAACATTCAGTACTTC. Its protein product is CASSRGQGSVAKNIQYF. The full variable domain, its missing parts supplied by reference TRBV5-4 and TRBJ2-4, is ETGVTQSPTHLIKTRGQQVTLRCSSQSGHNTVSWYQQALGQGPQFIFQYYREEENGRGNFPPRFSGLQFPNYSSELNVNALELDDSALYLCASSRGQGSVAKNIQYFGAGTRLSVL.